Each of the 29 T cell receptor beta chains below was sequenced from the same sample in a study of blood T cells in healthy people across ages. The authors ran a second PCR of about 6 to 12 cycles using a sample-barcoded 5' primer and a J-beta primer mix. TCRdb re-called the 5' RACE reads with MiXCR, one entry per CDR3 protein. The sample contains 800,000 or so distinct CDR3 sequences, 20% to 25% of which appear only once. In addition, the sample was reused for a study of T cells of mothers and their children.

Source material: blood. These receptor sequences come from a boy under 18 in good health.

This clonotype was picked up a small number of times. The chain carries TRBV7-9 and TRBJ1-3; D remains unclear. This CDR3 is built from 12 residues. Germline loops: CDR1 SEHNR, CDR2 FQNEAQ (reference sequence). Trimming stripped 5 bases from V and 8 bases from J, with 10 bases between. CDR3 amino acids: CASSGGEDTIYF. The CDR3 DNA follows: TGTGCCAGCAGCGGTGGAGAGGACACCATATATTTT.

This clonotype came up a few times. The J gene is TRBJ2-7, the V gene TRBV25-1, with TRBD1 matching 9 bases. With V trimmed by 3 bases and J by 3 bases, 6 bases remained unmatched. This CDR3 comprises 15 residues. Germline V CDR1 and CDR2: MGHDK, SYGVNS. CDR3 protein: CASSDTGTGSYEQYF. CDR3 nucleotides: TGTGCCAGCAGTGACACCGGGACAGGGAGCTACGAGCAGTACTTC.

The rearrangement links TRBV5-5 to TRBJ2-7; D is possibly TRBD2 (6 bases). The last part of the DNA fits TRBJ2-5 better; the J call may be wrong. The CDR3 sequence is 18 residues long. Germline V gene data show CDR1 as SGHKS and CDR2 as YYEKEE (reference sequence). For the CDR3, the DNA is TGTGCCAGCAGCCCCGGGACTCGGAGGCGCCTGGGGCAAGAGACCCAGTACTTC. It translates to CASSPGTRRRLGQETQYF.

This clonotype was seen a few times. The J gene is TRBJ2-1, the V gene TRBV29-1; D call uncertain. CDR3 size: 14 residues. Germline lookup yields CDR1 SQVTM and CDR2 ANQGSEA. With 6 bases removed from V and 0 bases from J, the gap between germline ends came to 12 bases. The CDR3, as DNA: TGCAGCGTAGAACCTAGAAGCTCCTACAATGAGCAGTTCTTC. Protein: CSVEPRSSYNEQFF.

Comment on this clonotype: A read error may account for a junction end that differs from germline. V and J are TRBV5-6 and TRBJ1-4; D is undetermined. The CDR3 runs to 16 residues. Germline assignment: CDR1 SGHDT and CDR2 YYEEEE. In DNA form, the CDR3 reads TGTGCCGGCAGCGGGAACGTTTGGCCTGGGCATGAAAAACTGTTTTTT. Encoded protein: CAGSGNVWPGHEKLFF.

This clonotype showed up just a few times. This chain joins TRBV19 and TRBJ2-3, with a possible D match to TRBD1 (8 bases). Trimming left V 4 bases short and J 3 bases short, with 17 bases between. CDR1 LNHDA and CDR2 SQIVND come from the germline V gene (reference sequence). The CDR3 extends over 16 amino acids. CDR3 DNA sequence: TGTGCCAGTAGTACCATTGACAGGGGAGGGACAGATACGCAGTATTTT. It encodes CASSTIDRGGTDTQYF.

This clonotype was counted once. The rearrangement uses TRBV7-3 and TRBJ2-1; TRBD1 agrees at 7 bases. V trimming: 5 bases; J trimming: 4 bases; junction bases outside the gene matches: 11. This CDR3 is built from 16 residues. The germline V gene has CDR1 SGHTA and CDR2 FQGTGA. The CDR3 DNA is TGTGCCAGCAGCCCAACCTGGACAGGCCGTTACAATGAGCAGTTCTTC. It yields the protein CASSPTWTGRYNEQFF.

The chain employs TRBV20-1 and TRBJ1-4; no definite D call. Trimming left V 1 base short and J 8 bases short, with 11 bases between. This CDR3 comprises 13 residues. The germline V gene has CDR1 DFQATT and CDR2 SNEGSKA (reference sequence). As DNA, the CDR3 is TGCAGTGCTAGAGGCTGGGGAGGGGAAAAACTGTTTTTT. It yields the protein CSARGWGGEKLFF.

Regarding this clonotype: At one end the junction does not follow the germline gene, possibly because of a read error. J is TRBJ2-1 and V is TRBV4-3; 8 bases line up with TRBD1. CDR1 is LGHNA, CDR2 YSLEER, per germline. The CDR3 totals 15 residues. CDR3 amino acids: CAGSPQGGTGETQFF. CDR3 bases: TGCGCCGGCAGCCCTCAAGGAGGGACAGGAGAGACCCAGTTCTTC.

This clonotype was picked up a small number of times. This chain uses TRBV7-2 with TRBJ2-5, with TRBD2 identical over 8 bases. The DNA end favors TRBJ2-1, so the J call may be wrong. The CDR3 runs to 16 residues. In germline, CDR1 is SGHTA, CDR2 FQGNSA. The CDR3 here is CASSLSSGGPVNEQFF. DNA for the CDR3: TGTGCCAGCAGCTTATCGAGCGGGGGACCCGTGAATGAGCAGTTCTTC.

The rearrangement links TRBV18 to TRBJ1-1, with 7 bases that match TRBD1. The CDR3 contains 16 residues. Germline V gene sequence: CDR1 KGHSH, CDR2 LQKENI. Trimming took 3 bases from V and 0 from J; bases not matched to a gene: 7. The CDR3, as DNA: TGTGCCAGCTCACCGAGGGGGCAGCTTCTGAACACTGAAGCTTTCTTT. This codes for CASSPRGQLLNTEAFF.

The table lists this clonotype with a few counts. This rearrangement joins TRBV5-6 to TRBJ1-2; the D gene is possibly TRBD1 (5 bases). The CDR3 consists of 14 residues. V lost 2 bases to trimming and J lost 4 bases, with 12 bases between them. CDR1 SGHDT and CDR2 YYEEEE come from the germline V gene. CDR3 protein: CASSFPGSSYGYTF. CDR3 nucleotide sequence: TGTGCCAGCAGCTTTCCAGGGTCTAGCTATGGCTACACCTTC.

The rearrangement uses TRBV29-1 and TRBJ2-1; TRBD1 agrees at 7 bases. Germline V gene data show CDR1 as SQVTM and CDR2 as ANQGSEA. There are 13 residues in the CDR3. The V segment lost 7 bases and the J segment 5 bases; nucleotides outside the gene matches: 8. Here the CDR3 DNA reads TGCAGCGCAGACAAGGACAGGCACAATGAGCAGTTCTTC. Residues: CSADKDRHNEQFF.

The V and J genes are TRBV18 and TRBJ2-5; unclear D gene. Trimming shortened V by 2 bases and J by 1 base, and 8 bases separated the two germline ends. The germline V gene has CDR1 KGHSH and CDR2 LQKENI. CDR3 length: 14 amino acids. CDR3 sequence reads: CASSPSQPQETQYF. CDR3 DNA sequence: TGTGCCAGCTCACCAAGCCAGCCCCAAGAGACCCAGTACTTC.

This clonotype appeared a few times. V and J are TRBV12-3 or TRBV12-4 and TRBJ2-2, with TRBD1 matching over 8 bases. The CDR3 is made up of 15 amino acids. V dropped 7 bases and J dropped 5; count of bases not matched to a gene: 9. This CDR3 reads CASTSDRGWTGELFF. The CDR3 nucleotides are TGTGCCAGCACTTCAGACAGGGGATGGACCGGGGAGCTGTTTTTT.

The genes are TRBV13 and TRBJ2-5, with D maybe TRBD2 (5 bases). Germline lookup yields CDR1 PRHDT and CDR2 FYEKMQ (reference sequence). The V and J ends lost 2 bases and 2 bases respectively, with 15 bases between them. The CDR3 has 16 residues. In DNA, the CDR3 is TGTGCCAGCAGCTTAACGTCGCTAGCCGGACAAGAGACCCAGTACTTC. Amino acid sequence: CASSLTSLAGQETQYF.

The chain has TRBV29-1 and TRBJ2-2; D might be TRBD1 (7 bases). With 0 bases removed from V and 5 bases from J, the gap between germline ends came to 10 bases. Germline-derived CDR1 and CDR2 are SQVTM and ANQGSEA. This CDR3 comprises 14 residues. DNA of the CDR3: TGCAGCGTTGAAGAGGCAGGGGGGACCGGGGAGCTGTTTTTT. It specifies CSVEEAGGTGELFF.

This clonotype was picked up a small number of times. The rearrangement joins TRBV5-1 to TRBJ2-5; 8 nucleotides agree with TRBD1. The V segment lost 0 bases and the J segment 2 bases; nucleotides outside the gene matches: 6. CDR1 SGHRS and CDR2 YFSETQ come from the germline V gene. This CDR3 is 16 amino acids long. The CDR3 spells CASSLGQGNLQETQYF. The DNA for the CDR3 is TGCGCCAGCAGCTTGGGACAGGGGAACCTACAAGAGACCCAGTACTTC.

The chain couples TRBV2 to TRBJ2-4; D unresolved. The CDR3 covers 18 residues. Trimming pared 0 bases from V and 0 bases from J, leaving 15 bases between. Germline V lookup: CDR1 SNHLY, CDR2 FYNNEI. CDR3 region: CASSEALIKILAKNIQYF. The CDR3 nucleotides are TGTGCCAGCAGTGAAGCGCTCATCAAAATACTAGCCAAAAACATTCAGTACTTC.

J is TRBJ2-1 and V is TRBV24-1; 11 bases agree with TRBD2. CDR1 and CDR2 (germline): KGHDR, SFDVKD. With V trimmed by 2 bases and J by 5 bases, 4 bases remained unmatched. CDR3 length: 16 amino acids. The CDR3 DNA sequence: TGTGCCACCAGTGATTGGGTAGCGGGAGGGGACAATGAGCAGTTCTTC. Translating it yields CATSDWVAGGDNEQFF.

The genes are TRBV20-1 and TRBJ1-2, with D perhaps matching TRBD1 (5 bases). Germline V gives CDR1 DFQATT, CDR2 SNEGSKA (reference sequence). This CDR3 has 13 residues. V was clipped by 8 bases and J by 4 bases, with 17 bases between them. The CDR3 loop is CSTILEGSYGYTF. The DNA of the CDR3 is TGCAGTACCATCTTGGAGGGGAGCTATGGCTACACCTTC.

The chain is built from TRBV7-2 and TRBJ2-7; D is perhaps TRBD1 (6 bases). The V end was cut by 5 bases, the J end by 0 bases, with 20 bases between. The germline CDR1 and CDR2 sequences are SGHTA and FQGNSA. This CDR3 region has 17 residues. The CDR3: CASSPPGLQGLSYEQYF. CDR3 sequence (DNA): TGTGCCAGCAGCCCCCCCGGGTTGCAGGGGCTCTCCTACGAGCAGTACTTC.

This clonotype was counted only a few times. V is TRBV20-1 and J is TRBJ2-4; D possibly corresponds to TRBD1 (8 bases). The CDR3 covers 12 residues. Germline V gene sequence: CDR1 DFQATT, CDR2 SNEGSKA (reference sequence). CDR3 in DNA: TGCAGCGCTGGTACAGGGGGGGACCAAGGGTACTTC. Translation: CSAGTGGDQGYF.

This clonotype has more than one count but fewer than ten. This rearrangement joins TRBV6-2 or TRBV6-3 to TRBJ1-2; D not resolved. The CDR3 has 17 residues. With 4 bases removed from V and 6 bases from J, the gap between germline ends came to 24 bases. Germline-derived CDR1 and CDR2 are MNHEY and SVGEGT. CDR3 loop: CASSSATSVGALHGYTF. CDR3 sequence (DNA): TGTGCCAGCAGTTCCGCTACATCTGTCGGCGCACTTCATGGCTACACCTTC.

The J gene is TRBJ1-1, the V gene TRBV7-2; D gene ambiguous. This CDR3 is 14 amino acids long. Germline loops: CDR1 SGHTA, CDR2 FQGNSA. Trimming removed 1 base from V and 4 bases from J, with 10 bases in between. CDR3 bases: TGTGCCAGCAGCTTAGTTGGGTGGAGCACTGAAGCTTTCTTT. The encoded protein is CASSLVGWSTEAFF.

The sample holds a few counts of this clonotype. The chain employs TRBV9 and TRBJ2-5; D might be TRBD2 (5 bases). The J call may be in error: the DNA end matches TRBJ2-7 better. CDR3 size: 14 residues. Per germline, CDR1 SGDLS and CDR2 YYNGEE. The CDR3 DNA is TGTGCCAGCGACTACGGGTGTGGTGTCGACGAGCAGTACTTC. It codes for CASDYGCGVDEQYF.

This clonotype came up a few times. The chain links TRBV6-5 to TRBJ2-3; the match to TRBD1 covers 8 bases. The CDR3 has 18 amino acids. V shed 3 bases, J shed 0 bases, and the junction held 11 bases outside the gene matches. CDR1 is MNHEY and CDR2 is SVGAGI in the germline V gene. The CDR3 DNA is TGTGCCAGCAGTTATGGCCAACTGACAGGGGCTAGCACAGATACGCAGTATTTT. Translation gives CASSYGQLTGASTDTQYF.

The sample holds a few counts of this clonotype. The V and J genes are TRBV6-6 and TRBJ2-5; the D is unclear. With 8 bases removed from V and 11 bases from J, the gap between germline ends came to 18 bases. The CDR3 has 12 amino acids. Per germline, CDR1 MNHNY and CDR2 SVGAGI (reference sequence). CDR3 nucleotide sequence: TGTGCCAGCTCTGGTCTCTCCTACGGGCAGTACTTC. Translating it yields CASSGLSYGQYF.

This clonotype was seen a few times. The chain uses TRBV29-1 and TRBJ2-7; 8 bases match TRBD2. The germline gives CDR1 SQVTM, CDR2 ANQGSEA. J lost 2 bases, V lost 6 bases, and 9 bases had no gene match. The CDR3 loop spans 14 amino acids. The CDR3: CSVSGQRGTYEQYF. Written as DNA, the CDR3 is TGCAGCGTATCGGGGCAGCGGGGGACCTACGAGCAGTACTTC.